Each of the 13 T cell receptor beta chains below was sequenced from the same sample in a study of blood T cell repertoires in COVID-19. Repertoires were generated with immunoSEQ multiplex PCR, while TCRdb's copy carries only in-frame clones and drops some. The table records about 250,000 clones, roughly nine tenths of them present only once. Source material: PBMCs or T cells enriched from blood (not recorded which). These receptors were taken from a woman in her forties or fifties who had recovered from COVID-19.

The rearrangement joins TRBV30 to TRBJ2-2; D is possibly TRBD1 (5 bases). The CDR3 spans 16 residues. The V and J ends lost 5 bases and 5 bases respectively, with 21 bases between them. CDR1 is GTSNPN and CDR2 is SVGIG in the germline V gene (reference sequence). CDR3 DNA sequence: TGTGCCTGGGACCACCTGGGGCAATTAAGAACCGGGGAGCTGTTTTTT. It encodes CAWDHLGQLRTGELFF.

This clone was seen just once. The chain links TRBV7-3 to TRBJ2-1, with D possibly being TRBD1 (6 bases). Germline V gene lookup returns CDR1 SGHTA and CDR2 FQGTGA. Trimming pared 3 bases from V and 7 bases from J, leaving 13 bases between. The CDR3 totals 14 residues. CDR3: CASSFPGQGNEQFF. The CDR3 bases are TGTGCCAGCAGCTTTCCGGGCCAGGGGAATGAGCAGTTCTTC. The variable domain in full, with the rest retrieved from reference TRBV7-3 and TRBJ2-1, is GAGVSQTPSNKVTEKGKYVELRCDPISGHTALYWYRQSLGQGPEFLIYFQGTGAADDSGLPNDRFFAVRPEGSVSTLKIQRTERGDSAVYLCASSFPGQGNEQFFGPGTRLTVL.

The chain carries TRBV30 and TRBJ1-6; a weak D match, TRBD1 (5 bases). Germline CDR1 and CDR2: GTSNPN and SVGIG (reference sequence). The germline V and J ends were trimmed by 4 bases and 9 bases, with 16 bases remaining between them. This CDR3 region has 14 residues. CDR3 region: CAWMGEGPGSPLHF. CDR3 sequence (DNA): TGTGCCTGGATGGGGGAGGGGCCGGGTTCACCCCTCCACTTT.

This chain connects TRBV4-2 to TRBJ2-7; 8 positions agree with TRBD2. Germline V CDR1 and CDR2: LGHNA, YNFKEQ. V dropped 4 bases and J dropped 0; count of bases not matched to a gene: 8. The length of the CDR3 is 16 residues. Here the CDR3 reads CASSRFSGATSYEQYF. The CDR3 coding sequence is TGTGCCAGCAGCCGGTTTAGCGGGGCTACCTCCTACGAGCAGTACTTC.

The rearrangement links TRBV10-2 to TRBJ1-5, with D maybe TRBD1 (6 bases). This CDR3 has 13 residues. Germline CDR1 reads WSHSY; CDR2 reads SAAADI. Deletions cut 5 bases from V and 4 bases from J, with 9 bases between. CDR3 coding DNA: TGCGCCAGCAGTATGGACAGAAATCAGCCCCAGCATTTT. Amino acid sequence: CASSMDRNQPQHF.

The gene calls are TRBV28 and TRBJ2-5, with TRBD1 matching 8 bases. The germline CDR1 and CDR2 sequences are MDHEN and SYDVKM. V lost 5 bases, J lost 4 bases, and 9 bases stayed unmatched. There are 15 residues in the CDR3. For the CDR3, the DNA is TGTGCCAGCAGTATTCAGGACAGGGTTCGAGAGACCCAGTACTTC. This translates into CASSIQDRVRETQYF.

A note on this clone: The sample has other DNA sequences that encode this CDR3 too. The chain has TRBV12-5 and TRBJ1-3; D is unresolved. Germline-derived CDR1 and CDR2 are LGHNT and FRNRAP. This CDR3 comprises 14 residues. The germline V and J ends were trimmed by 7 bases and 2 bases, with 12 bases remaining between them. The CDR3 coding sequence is TGTGCTAGTGCCCTCTCGGGTGCTGGAAACACCATATATTTT. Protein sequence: CASALSGAGNTIYF.

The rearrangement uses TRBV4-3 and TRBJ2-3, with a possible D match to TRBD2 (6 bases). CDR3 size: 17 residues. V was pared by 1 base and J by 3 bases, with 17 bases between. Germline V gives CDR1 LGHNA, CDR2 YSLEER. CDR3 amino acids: CASSQVVGFGGTDTQYF. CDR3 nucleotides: TGCGCCAGCAGCCAAGTTGTGGGATTTGGAGGGACAGATACGCAGTATTTT.

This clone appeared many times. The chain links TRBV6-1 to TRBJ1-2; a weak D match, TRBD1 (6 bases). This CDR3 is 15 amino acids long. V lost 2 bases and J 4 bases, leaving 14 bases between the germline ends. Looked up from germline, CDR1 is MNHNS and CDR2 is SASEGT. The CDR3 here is CASSESGGGAYGYTF. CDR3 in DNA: TGTGCCAGCAGTGAAAGCGGAGGGGGGGCCTATGGCTACACCTTC.

The CDR3 region has the DNA TGTGCCAGTGGCGCAGGGGGTCCTCGAAATGAAGCTTTCTTT. Amino acid sequence: CASGAGGPRNEAFF. The J gene is TRBJ1-1, the V gene TRBV19; 7 nucleotides align to TRBD1. This CDR3 is 14 amino acids long. Germline values: CDR1 LNHDA, CDR2 SQIVND (reference sequence). The trim removed 8 bases at V and 7 bases at J, leaving 13 bases unmatched.

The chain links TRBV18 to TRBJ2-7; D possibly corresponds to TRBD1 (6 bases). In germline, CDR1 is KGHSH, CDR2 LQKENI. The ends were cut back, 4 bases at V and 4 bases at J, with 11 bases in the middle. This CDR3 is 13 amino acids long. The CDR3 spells CASSRIQGYEQYF. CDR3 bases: TGTGCCAGCTCACGGATACAGGGATACGAGCAGTACTTC.

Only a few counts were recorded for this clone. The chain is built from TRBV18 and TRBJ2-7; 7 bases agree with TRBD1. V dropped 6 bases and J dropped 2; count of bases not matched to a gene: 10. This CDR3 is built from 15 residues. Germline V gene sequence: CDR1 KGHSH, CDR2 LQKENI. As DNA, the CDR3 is TGTGCCAGCTCCCCAAGACAGGGACAGCCCTACGAGCAGTACTTC. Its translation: CASSPRQGQPYEQYF.

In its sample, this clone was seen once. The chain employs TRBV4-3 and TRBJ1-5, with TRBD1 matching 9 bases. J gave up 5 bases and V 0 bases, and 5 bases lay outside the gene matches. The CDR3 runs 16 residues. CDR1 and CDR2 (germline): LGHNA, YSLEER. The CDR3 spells CASSQDWGQGYQPQHF. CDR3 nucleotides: TGCGCCAGCAGCCAAGATTGGGGACAGGGTTATCAGCCCCAGCATTTT.